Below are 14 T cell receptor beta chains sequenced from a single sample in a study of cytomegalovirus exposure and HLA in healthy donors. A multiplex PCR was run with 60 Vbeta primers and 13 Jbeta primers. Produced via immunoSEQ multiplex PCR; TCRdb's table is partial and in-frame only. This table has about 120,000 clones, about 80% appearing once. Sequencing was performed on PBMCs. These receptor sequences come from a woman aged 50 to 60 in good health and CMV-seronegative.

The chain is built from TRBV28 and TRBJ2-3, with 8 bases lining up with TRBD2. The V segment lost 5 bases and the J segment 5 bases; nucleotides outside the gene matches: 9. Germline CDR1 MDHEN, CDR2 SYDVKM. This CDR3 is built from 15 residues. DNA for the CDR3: TGTGCCAGCAGTCAACTTCCGGGGGGGTTAGATACGCAGTATTTT. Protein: CASSQLPGGLDTQYF.

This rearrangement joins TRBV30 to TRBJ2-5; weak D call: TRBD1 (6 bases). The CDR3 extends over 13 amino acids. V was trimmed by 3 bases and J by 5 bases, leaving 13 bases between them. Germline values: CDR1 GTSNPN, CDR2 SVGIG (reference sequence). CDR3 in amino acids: CAWRNRAGETQYF. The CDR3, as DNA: TGTGCCTGGAGAAACAGGGCTGGGGAGACCCAGTACTTC.

CDR3 residues: CASSSTGPPNEKLFF. The CDR3 region has the DNA TGTGCCAGCAGTTCCACAGGGCCTCCTAATGAAAAACTGTTTTTT. The J gene is TRBJ1-4, the V gene TRBV27, with D perhaps matching TRBD1 (6 bases). The CDR3 has 15 amino acids. Trimming shortened V by 4 bases and J by 3 bases, and 12 bases separated the two germline ends. Germline CDR1 and CDR2: MNHEY and SMNVEV (reference sequence).

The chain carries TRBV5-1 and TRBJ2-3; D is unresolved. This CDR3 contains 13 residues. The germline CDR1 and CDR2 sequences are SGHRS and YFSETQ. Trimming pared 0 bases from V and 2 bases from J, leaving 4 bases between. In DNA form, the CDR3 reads TGCGCCAGCAGCTTGGTAGTCACAGATACGCAGTATTTT. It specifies CASSLVVTDTQYF.

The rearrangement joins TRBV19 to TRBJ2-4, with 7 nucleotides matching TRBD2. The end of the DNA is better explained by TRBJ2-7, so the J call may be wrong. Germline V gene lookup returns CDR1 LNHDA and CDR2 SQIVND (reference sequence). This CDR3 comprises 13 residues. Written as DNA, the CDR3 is TGTGCCAGTAGTATGGGGGGGAGCGTCGAGCAGTACTTC. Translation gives CASSMGGSVEQYF.

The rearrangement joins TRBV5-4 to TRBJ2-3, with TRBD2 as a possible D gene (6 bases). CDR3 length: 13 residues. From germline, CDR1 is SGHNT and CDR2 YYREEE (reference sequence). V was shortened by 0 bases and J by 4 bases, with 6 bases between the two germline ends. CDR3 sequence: CASSLAGADTQYF. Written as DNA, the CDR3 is TGTGCCAGCAGCTTGGCGGGGGCAGATACGCAGTATTTT.

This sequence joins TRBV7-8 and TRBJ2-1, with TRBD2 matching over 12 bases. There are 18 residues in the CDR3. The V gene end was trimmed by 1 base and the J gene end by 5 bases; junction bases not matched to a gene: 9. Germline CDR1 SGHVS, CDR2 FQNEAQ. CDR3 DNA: TGTGCCAGCAGCTTAGTAGGGGGACGGACTAGCGGGGACAATGAGCAGTTCTTC. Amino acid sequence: CASSLVGGRTSGDNEQFF.

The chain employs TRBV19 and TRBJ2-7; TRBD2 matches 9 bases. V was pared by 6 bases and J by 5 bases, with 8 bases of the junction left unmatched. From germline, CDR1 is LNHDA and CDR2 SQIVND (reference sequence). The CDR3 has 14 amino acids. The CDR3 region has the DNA TGTGCCAGTAGGTTGGCGGGAGGGCACAACGAGCAGTACTTC. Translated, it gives CASRLAGGHNEQYF.

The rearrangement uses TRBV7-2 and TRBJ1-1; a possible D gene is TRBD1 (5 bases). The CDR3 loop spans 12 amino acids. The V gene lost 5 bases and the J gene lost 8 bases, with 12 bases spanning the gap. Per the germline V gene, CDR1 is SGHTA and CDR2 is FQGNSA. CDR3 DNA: TGTGCCAGCAGCAAGGGGAATAGGGAAGCTTTCTTT. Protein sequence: CASSKGNREAFF.

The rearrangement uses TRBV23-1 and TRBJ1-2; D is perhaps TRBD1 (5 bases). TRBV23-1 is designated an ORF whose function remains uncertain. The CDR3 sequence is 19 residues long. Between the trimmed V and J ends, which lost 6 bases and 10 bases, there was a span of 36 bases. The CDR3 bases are TGCGCCAGCAGCACTCAACACAAGCCCCCCGGGACTAACCACCGGCACTACACCTTC. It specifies CASSTQHKPPGTNHRHYTF.

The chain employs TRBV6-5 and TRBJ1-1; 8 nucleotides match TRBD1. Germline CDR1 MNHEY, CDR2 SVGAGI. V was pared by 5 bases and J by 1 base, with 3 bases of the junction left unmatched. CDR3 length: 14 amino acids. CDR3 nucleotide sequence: TGTGCCAGCAGTAGGACAGGGAAGAACACTGAAGCTTTCTTT. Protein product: CASSRTGKNTEAFF.

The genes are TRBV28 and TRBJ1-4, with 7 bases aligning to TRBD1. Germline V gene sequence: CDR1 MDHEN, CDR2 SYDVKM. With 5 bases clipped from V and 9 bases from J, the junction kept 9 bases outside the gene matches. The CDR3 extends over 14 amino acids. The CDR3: CASSPPDRLQKLFF. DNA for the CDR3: TGTGCCAGCAGTCCGCCGGACAGGCTTCAAAAACTGTTTTTT.

CDR3 sequence reads: CASSKKSGTQAYEQYF. The CDR3 DNA reads TGTGCCAGCAGCAAAAAGTCCGGGACACAGGCCTACGAGCAGTACTTC. The chain carries TRBV21-1 and TRBJ2-5; the tabulated D call, TRBD1, remains unverified against the DNA. The J call may not be correct, given that the DNA end is closer to TRBJ2-7. TRBV21-1 represents a pseudogene. The CDR3 is 16 amino acids.

CDR3 DNA: TGTGCCAGCAGCTTAAGCCCAACAGGGGGCAATAAGTACTTC. Protein sequence: CASSLSPTGGNKYF. The rearrangement joins TRBV7-8 to TRBJ2-7; 9 bases line up with TRBD1. CDR3 length: 14 amino acids. From germline, CDR1 is SGHVS and CDR2 FQNEAQ. The V and J ends lost 2 bases and 11 bases, in that order; junction bases with no gene match: 10.